This entry lists 20 T cell receptor beta chains sequenced from one sample in a study of T cell repertoires in cytomegalovirus infection. TCRdb re-called the reads through MiXCR, storing one row per CDR3 protein. The table lists 160,000 or so distinct CDR3 sequences, roughly 18% of them singletons. The sequenced sample was CD8+ T cells from PBMCs. The receptors shown here come from a human donor in good health (CMV status not recorded). Some clones in this sample may be carry-over from other donors' samples.

This clonotype has a handful of counts. One junction end does not reproduce the germline sequence, and a read error may be involved. The V and J genes are TRBV28 and TRBJ1-5, with D possibly matching TRBD1 (5 bases). CDR3 size: 15 residues. Germline values: CDR1 MDHEN, CDR2 SYDVKM. CDR3 amino acids: CASSLWGQGLISPAF. DNA of the CDR3: TGTGCCAGCAGTTTATGGGGCCAGGGATTAATCAGCCCGGCTTTT.

This clonotype showed up just a few times. The rearrangement uses TRBV7-9 and TRBJ2-7; 8 bases map to TRBD1. V trimming: 9 bases; J trimming: 5 bases; junction bases outside the gene matches: 12. This CDR3 has 14 amino acids. From germline, CDR1 is SEHNR and CDR2 FQNEAQ (reference sequence). The CDR3 here is CASSTVDRAHEQYF. The CDR3 DNA reads TGTGCCAGTTCTACGGTGGACAGGGCGCACGAGCAGTACTTC.

This chain joins TRBV6-6 and TRBJ2-5, with D maybe TRBD1 (6 bases). Germline values: CDR1 MNHNY, CDR2 SVGAGI (reference sequence). Trimming left V 2 bases short and J 4 bases short, with 8 bases between. This CDR3 is 13 amino acids long. The CDR3 here is CASSYKGVETQYF. The CDR3, as DNA: TGTGCCAGCAGTTACAAGGGGGTAGAGACCCAGTACTTC.

This clonotype appeared a few times. V is TRBV28 and J is TRBJ2-1; D gene unclear. V lost 3 bases and J 6 bases, leaving 9 bases between the germline ends. The germline V gene encodes CDR1 MDHEN and CDR2 SYDVKM. The CDR3 consists of 13 residues. This CDR3 reads CASSFTSGNEQFF. In DNA, the CDR3 is TGTGCCAGCAGTTTCACCTCCGGCAATGAGCAGTTCTTC.

In this sample, this clonotype turned up a few times. The rearrangement joins TRBV7-2 to TRBJ2-7; D is ambiguous. The CDR3 has 15 amino acids. Germline values: CDR1 SGHTA, CDR2 FQGNSA. Trimming cost V 5 bases and J 0 bases, with 14 bases left between them. The chain's CDR3 is CASSLFSRSSYEQYF. The CDR3 nucleotides read TGTGCCAGCAGCCTATTTTCCAGGAGCTCCTACGAGCAGTACTTC.

This clonotype has only a few counts. The chain couples TRBV6-4 to TRBJ2-3, with TRBD2 matching 7 bases. The CDR3 runs to 15 residues. Trimming removed 0 bases from V and 4 bases from J; junction bases left unmatched: 4. CDR1 and CDR2 from the germline V gene are MRHNA and SNTAGT. Written as DNA, the CDR3 is TGTGCCAGCAGTGACTCGCGGGAGAGGGCAGATACGCAGTATTTT. Translated: CASSDSRERADTQYF.

The chain recombines TRBV19 with TRBJ2-1; D is possibly TRBD1 (6 bases). V was pared by 7 bases and J by 0 bases, with 13 bases between. The CDR3 covers 15 residues. The germline CDR1 and CDR2 sequences are LNHDA and SQIVND (reference sequence). This chain's CDR3 is CASTDQGPSYNEQFF. The DNA of the CDR3 is TGTGCCAGTACCGACCAGGGGCCCTCCTACAATGAGCAGTTCTTC.

This clonotype was detected many times. The chain links TRBV29-1 to TRBJ2-1, with 10 bases that match TRBD2. V was pared by 1 base and J by 6 bases, with 9 bases of the junction left unmatched. Germline V gene lookup returns CDR1 SQVTM and CDR2 ANQGSEA. CDR3 length: 16 amino acids. The CDR3 reads CSVEGGLALSPNEQFF. CDR3 coding DNA: TGCAGCGTTGAAGGGGGACTAGCGCTTTCCCCCAATGAGCAGTTCTTC.

Note on this clonotype: One base away lies a much larger clone, so this may be a sequencing read error. The gene calls are TRBV7-8 and TRBJ2-7, with a tentative D call TRBD1 (5 bases). V dropped 1 base and J dropped 1 base, with 11 bases sitting between them. The CDR3 is 15 residues long. Looked up from germline, CDR1 is SGHVS and CDR2 is FQNEAQ. CDR3: CASSLEKKGSYEQYF. The CDR3 coding sequence is TGTGCCAGCAGCTTAGAGAAGAAGGGGTCCTACGAGCAGTACTTC.

J is TRBJ2-1 and V is TRBV12-3 or TRBV12-4; D is uncertain. Trimming cost V 3 bases and J 5 bases, with 8 bases left between them. The CDR3 is 13 residues long. The CDR3: CASSFTQHNEQFF. The CDR3 DNA follows: TGTGCCAGCAGTTTTACCCAGCACAATGAGCAGTTCTTC.

Only a few counts were recorded for this clonotype. The J gene is TRBJ2-2, the V gene TRBV5-5, with D tentatively TRBD1 (6 bases). Trimming removed 5 bases from V and 3 bases from J, with 17 bases in between. The germline V gene encodes CDR1 SGHKS and CDR2 YYEKEE (reference sequence). This CDR3 is 16 amino acids long. CDR3 DNA: TGTGCCAGCAGGATTCACAGGGACCCTTACACCGGGGAGCTGTTTTTT. Protein: CASRIHRDPYTGELFF.

The chain carries TRBV28 and TRBJ2-1; TRBD2 matches at 9 bases. V lost 3 bases, J lost 5 bases, and 8 bases stayed unmatched. This CDR3 contains 16 residues. Looked up from germline, CDR1 is MDHEN and CDR2 is SYDVKM. Here the CDR3 DNA reads TGTGCCAGCAGTTTTCGAGCTAGCGGGGCCAACAATGAGCAGTTCTTC. Protein sequence: CASSFRASGANNEQFF.

This rearrangement joins TRBV5-5 to TRBJ2-2; D may match TRBD1 or TRBD2 (5 bases each). CDR1 and CDR2 (germline): SGHKS, YYEKEE (reference sequence). Trimming cost V 2 bases and J 7 bases, with 9 bases left between them. CDR3 length: 13 residues. This CDR3 is CASSFGDGGELFF. In nucleotides, the CDR3 is TGTGCCAGCAGCTTTGGGGACGGCGGGGAGCTGTTTTTT.

The chain couples TRBV28 to TRBJ1-2; 7 nucleotides match TRBD1. Germline loops: CDR1 MDHEN, CDR2 SYDVKM. Germline trimming cut 6 bases from V and 4 bases from J; bases unmatched to any gene: 17. The length of the CDR3 is 17 residues. The CDR3 region has the DNA TGTGCCAGCAGCAAGGACAGGTCCTACCCTAAATCCTATGGCTACACCTTC. Amino acid sequence: CASSKDRSYPKSYGYTF.

J is TRBJ1-1 and V is TRBV20-1; D is undetermined. CDR1 DFQATT and CDR2 SNEGSKA come from the germline V gene (reference sequence). The CDR3 runs 14 residues. The V end lost 1 base, the J end lost 5 bases, and 14 bases lay between the germline ends. The DNA of the CDR3 is TGCAGTGCTAGAGTGGAGTGCGCTTCGACTGAAGCTTTCTTT. It translates to CSARVECASTEAFF.

This clonotype was detected many times. The chain is built from TRBV7-2 and TRBJ1-2; D possibly corresponds to TRBD1 (5 bases). This CDR3 has 14 residues. V was clipped by 4 bases and J by 4 bases, with 13 bases between them. The germline V gene encodes CDR1 SGHTA and CDR2 FQGNSA. CDR3 sequence (DNA): TGTGCCAGCAGCTGGGGCCAGGGCGGCTATGGCTACACCTTC. It yields the protein CASSWGQGGYGYTF.

In this sample, this clonotype turned up a few times. The genes are TRBV7-8 and TRBJ1-1; D gene ambiguous. The V gene lost 0 bases and the J gene lost 1 base, with 15 bases spanning the gap. The germline CDR1 and CDR2 sequences are SGHVS and FQNEAQ. The CDR3 runs 17 residues. CDR3: CASSLAGSTLRNTEAFF. The CDR3 DNA reads TGTGCCAGCAGCTTAGCGGGGTCTACCTTGAGGAACACTGAAGCTTTCTTT.

V is TRBV7-9 and J is TRBJ2-1; D uncertain. Trimming stripped 2 bases from V and 0 bases from J, with 8 bases between. Per germline, CDR1 SEHNR and CDR2 FQNEAQ (reference sequence). This CDR3 contains 15 residues. The CDR3 coding sequence is TGTGCCAGCAGCTTACAAAAGGACTCCTACAATGAGCAGTTCTTC. Protein: CASSLQKDSYNEQFF.

The chain uses TRBV28 and TRBJ1-4; no clear D. The CDR3 spans 18 residues. Germline CDR1 is MDHEN and CDR2 is SYDVKM. V lost 5 bases and J lost 3, with 22 bases in between. CDR3 sequence reads: CASSPFGGRRLPNEKLFF. CDR3 in DNA: TGTGCCAGCAGTCCCTTCGGCGGGAGACGGCTTCCTAATGAAAAACTGTTTTTT.

This chain uses TRBV3-1 with TRBJ2-1; D ambiguous. Germline CDR1 is LGHDT and CDR2 is YNNKEL (reference sequence). Trimming took 5 bases from V and 8 from J, leaving 16 bases between them. CDR3 length equals 14 residues. The CDR3 DNA follows: TGTGCCAGCAGCACACCCTACTCAGCCCATGAGCAGTTCTTC. The encoded protein is CASSTPYSAHEQFF.